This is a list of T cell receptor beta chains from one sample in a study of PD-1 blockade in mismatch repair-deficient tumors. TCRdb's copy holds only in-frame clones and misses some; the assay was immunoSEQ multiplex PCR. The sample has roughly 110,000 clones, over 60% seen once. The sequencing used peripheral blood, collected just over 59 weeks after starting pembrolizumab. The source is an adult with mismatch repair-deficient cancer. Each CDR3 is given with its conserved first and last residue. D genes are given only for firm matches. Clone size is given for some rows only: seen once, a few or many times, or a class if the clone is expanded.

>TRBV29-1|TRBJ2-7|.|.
CSVDVAGAAYEQYF
TGCAGCGTTGACGTCGCAGGGGCGGCCTACGAGCAGTACTTC
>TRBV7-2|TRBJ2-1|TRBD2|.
CASSWGLGYNEQFF
TGTGCCAGCAGCTGGGGACTAGGCTACAATGAGCAGTTCTTC
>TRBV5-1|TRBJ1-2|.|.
CASSLPTREMDNYGYTF
TGCGCCAGCAGCCTCCCAACCAGGGAGATGGATAACTATGGCTACACCTTC
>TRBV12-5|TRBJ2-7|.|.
CASGLVEYEQYF
TGTGCTAGTGGTTTGGTAGAATACGAGCAGTACTTC
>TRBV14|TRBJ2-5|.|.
CASSQALAGETQYF
TGTGCCAGCAGCCAAGCACTAGCTGGTGAGACCCAGTACTTC
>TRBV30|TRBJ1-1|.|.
CALDIGNTEAFF
TGTGCCTTGGACATAGGGAACACTGAAGCTTTCTTT
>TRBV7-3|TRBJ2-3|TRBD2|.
CASSLTAGETDTQYF
TGTGCCAGCAGCTTAACAGCGGGAGAGACAGATACGCAGTATTTT
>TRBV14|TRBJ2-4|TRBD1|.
CASSPLGQGKNIQYF
TGTGCCAGCAGCCCGCTGGGACAGGGTAAAAACATTCAGTACTTC
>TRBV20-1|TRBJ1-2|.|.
CSAAGGKGYTF
TGCAGTGCTGCGGGGGGCAAAGGCTACACCTTC
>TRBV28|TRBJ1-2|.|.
CASRLLGVGYTF
TGTGCCAGCAGGCTCCTAGGGGTTGGCTACACCTTC
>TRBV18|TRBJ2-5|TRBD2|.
CASSLATSGSRETQYF
TGTGCCAGCTCACTTGCCACTAGCGGGAGCAGAGAGACCCAGTACTTC
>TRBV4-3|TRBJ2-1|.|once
CASSQDSRVNEQFF
TGCGCCAGCAGCCAAGATAGCAGGGTTAATGAGCAGTTCTTC
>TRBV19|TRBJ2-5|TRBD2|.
CASSTGTSPETQYF
TGTGCCAGTAGCACAGGGACTAGCCCAGAGACCCAGTACTTC
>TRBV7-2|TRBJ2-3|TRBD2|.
CASSFGLVADTQYF
TGTGCCAGCAGCTTCGGACTAGTCGCAGATACGCAGTATTTT
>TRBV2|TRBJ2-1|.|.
CASTAYNEQFF
TGTGCCAGCACTGCCTACAATGAGCAGTTCTTC
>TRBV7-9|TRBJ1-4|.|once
CASSGRRGGGLNEKLFF
TGTGCCAGCAGCGGGCGGCGGGGAGGCGGACTTAATGAAAAACTGTTTTTT
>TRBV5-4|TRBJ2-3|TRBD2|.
CASSAPGLDSTDTQYF
TGTGCCAGCAGCGCGCCGGGACTAGATTCCACAGATACGCAGTATTTT
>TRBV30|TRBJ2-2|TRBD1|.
CAWRKPGTGGTGELFF
TGTGCCTGGAGGAAACCCGGGACAGGGGGAACCGGGGAGCTGTTTTTT
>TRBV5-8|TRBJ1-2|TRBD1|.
CASSYGQGAYGYTF
TGTGCCAGCAGTTACGGACAGGGGGCCTATGGCTACACCTTC